The 29 T cell receptor beta chains in this list originate from one sample, sequenced in a study of CXCR3-negative and CXCR3-positive naive CD8 T cells. Through 5' RACE with UMI labels, the TRB cDNA libraries were prepared. TCRdb re-called the 5' RACE reads and catalogs CDR3 proteins one per entry, DNA excluded. Its table lists about 130,000 distinct CDR3 sequences. Sequencing used naive CXCR3- CD8+ T cells from blood. Subset defined: CD45RO-CCR7+CD27+CD95- naive CD8+ T cells lacking CXCR3 (TNR3-). The receptor set was obtained from a human donor in good health. Some clones in this sample may be carry-over from other donors' samples.

This chain connects TRBV27 to TRBJ2-7; with no DNA, the TCRdb D assignment of TRBD1 cannot be verified. The germline gives CDR1 MNHEY, CDR2 SMNVEV (reference sequence). The CDR3 spans 14 residues. CDR3 residues: CASWETGGFHEQYF.

This chain joins TRBV28 and TRBJ1-1; TCRdb selects TRBD1, and the lack of DNA leaves this call unchecked. Per the germline V gene, CDR1 is MDHEN and CDR2 is SYDVKM. This CDR3 is 15 amino acids long. The CDR3 loop is CASSYLTTGSTEAFF.

The CDR3 here is CAWSVEWGTEAFF. This chain connects TRBV30 to TRBJ1-1; TCRdb designates TRBD1, a call that cannot be tested without DNA. Germline-derived CDR1 and CDR2 are GTSNPN and SVGIG (reference sequence). The CDR3 spans 13 residues.

V is TRBV5-1 and J is TRBJ2-1; the TCRdb call, TRBD2, lacks DNA for checking. Germline assignment: CDR1 SGHRS and CDR2 YFSETQ. The CDR3 loop spans 17 amino acids. The CDR3 is CASSLELAGGSYNEQFF.

The chain uses TRBV20-1 and TRBJ2-1; without DNA, the TCRdb call of TRBD2 cannot be checked. CDR3 length equals 18 residues. CDR1 DFQATT and CDR2 SNEGSKA come from the germline V gene (reference sequence). CDR3 sequence: CSAQPGLAGAKGYNEQFF.

This chain links TRBV2 with TRBJ2-1; the D call from TCRdb, TRBD2, cannot be confirmed without DNA. Germline loops: CDR1 SNHLY, CDR2 FYNNEI. The CDR3 covers 16 residues. CDR3 sequence reads: CASNGGGVSSYNEQFF.

The V gene is TRBV14, the J gene TRBJ1-1; the D gene TCRdb calls, TRBD1, cannot be checked with no DNA. The V gene's germline CDR1 is SGHDN and CDR2 FVKESK. The CDR3 covers 14 residues. CDR3 residues: CASSQWDIGTEAFF.

The chain links TRBV27 to TRBJ1-5. Germline CDR1 reads MNHEY; CDR2 reads SMNVEV (reference sequence). The CDR3 covers 13 residues. This chain's CDR3 is CASSFTDNQPQHF.

This sequence joins TRBV19 and TRBJ2-2. This CDR3 has 14 residues. Germline assignment: CDR1 LNHDA and CDR2 SQIVND (reference sequence). The CDR3 loop reads CASSIGQPSGELFF.

The V and J genes are TRBV23-1 and TRBJ2-7. TRBV23-1 is assigned to the ORF class and has an uncertain function. The length of the CDR3 is 14 residues. The CDR3 spells CASSLSGGPYEQYF.

This chain's CDR3 is CASSQDWNSGNTIYF. The gene calls are TRBV4-3 and TRBJ1-3. Germline V CDR1 and CDR2: LGHNA, YSLEER. The CDR3 length is 15 residues.

This chain connects TRBV7-6 to TRBJ2-1; TCRdb reports TRBD2, a call that lacks DNA to check it against. Looked up from germline, CDR1 is SGHVS and CDR2 is FNYEAQ. This CDR3 has 16 amino acids. CDR3 loop: CASSWTSRKGDNEQFF.

The V and J genes are TRBV20-1 and TRBJ1-2; checking the TCRdb D call of TRBD1 is not possible without DNA. The length of the CDR3 is 14 residues. Germline loops: CDR1 DFQATT, CDR2 SNEGSKA (reference sequence). CDR3 sequence reads: CSARFQGASYGYTF.

V gene TRBV9 combines with J gene TRBJ2-7; TCRdb outputs TRBD2, but without DNA this stays unchecked. The CDR3 has 15 amino acids. Germline-derived CDR1 and CDR2 are SGDLS and YYNGEE. The CDR3 region is CASSVGLAGTYEQYF.

V is TRBV30 and J is TRBJ1-1. Germline V gene sequence: CDR1 GTSNPN, CDR2 SVGIG (reference sequence). This CDR3 has 12 amino acids. The CDR3 loop is CAWSVLNTKAFF.

The chain joins TRBV5-6 to TRBJ1-6; checking the TCRdb D call of TRBD1 is not possible without DNA. Germline values: CDR1 SGHDT, CDR2 YYEEEE. The CDR3 totals 15 residues. CDR3 residues: CASRDSGGGSSPLHF.

The J gene is TRBJ1-5, the V gene TRBV7-8. CDR3 length: 12 residues. Germline V gives CDR1 SGHVS, CDR2 FQNEAQ. The CDR3 here is CASSPTLKPQHF.

This chain links TRBV29-1 with TRBJ2-7; TCRdb outputs TRBD1, but without DNA this stays unchecked. From germline, CDR1 is SQVTM and CDR2 ANQGSEA. This CDR3 contains 12 residues. The CDR3 here is CSVGGTGHEQYF.

The V gene is TRBV4-3, the J gene TRBJ2-5; the D call from TCRdb, TRBD1, cannot be confirmed without DNA. The CDR3 consists of 16 residues. Germline V gene sequence: CDR1 LGHNA, CDR2 YSLEER. The CDR3 protein is CASSQDLRYPGETQYF.

The chain recombines TRBV6-2 or TRBV6-3 with TRBJ2-5; TCRdb reports TRBD1, a call that lacks DNA to check it against. The CDR3 runs to 15 residues. Germline CDR1 is MNHEY and CDR2 is SVGEGT. This chain's CDR3 is CASSYSNRDEETQYF.

The genes are TRBV7-2 and TRBJ2-3; no DNA is available, so the TRBD2 call from TCRdb remains unchecked. The CDR3 runs 18 residues. From germline, CDR1 is SGHTA and CDR2 FQGNSA. CDR3 region: CASSLVGSGDISTDTQYF.

This rearrangement joins TRBV18 to TRBJ1-1. Germline CDR1 KGHSH, CDR2 LQKENI. CDR3 length: 13 residues. The CDR3 sequence: CASSPTGTTEAFF.

The rearrangement joins TRBV19 to TRBJ2-1; TCRdb calls TRBD1, which cannot be checked without DNA. CDR1 LNHDA and CDR2 SQIVND come from the germline V gene (reference sequence). This CDR3 has 16 amino acids. This chain's CDR3 is CASKGTAASSYNEQFF.

This chain connects TRBV28 to TRBJ2-5; TCRdb lists TRBD1, though no DNA is available to test this call. This CDR3 is built from 15 residues. Germline V lookup: CDR1 MDHEN, CDR2 SYDVKM. The CDR3 loop is CASSPETGHPETQYF.

V and J are TRBV5-6 and TRBJ2-1; the TRBD1 assignment by TCRdb is unverifiable without DNA. This CDR3 has 14 residues. Germline V gene lookup returns CDR1 SGHDT and CDR2 YYEEEE. The CDR3 sequence is CASSPRGGGNEQFF.

The chain is built from TRBV29-1 and TRBJ1-1; TCRdb reports TRBD1, a call that lacks DNA to check it against. Germline CDR1 reads SQVTM; CDR2 reads ANQGSEA. This CDR3 is built from 13 residues. CDR3 loop: CSVGHGTGTEAFF.

This sequence joins TRBV12-3 or TRBV12-4 and TRBJ2-1; TCRdb's assignment of TRBD1 cannot be checked, as there is no DNA. The CDR3 spans 17 residues. This CDR3 reads CASSLVLGPIVYNEQFF.

The chain has TRBV11-2 and TRBJ2-7; TCRdb's D gene call, TRBD2, goes unchecked for lack of DNA. The CDR3 totals 17 residues. The germline CDR1 and CDR2 sequences are SGHAT and FQNNGV. CDR3 region: CASRGLAGNMASYEQYF.

The chain employs TRBV25-1 and TRBJ1-1; TCRdb reports TRBD1, a call that lacks DNA to check it against. This CDR3 has 15 amino acids. The germline V gene has CDR1 MGHDK and CDR2 SYGVNS. CDR3 sequence: CASSEGFGGRTEAFF.